This TCR beta chain was observed in a study of post-analysis software for immune sequencing data. Background on the study: Disease courses included relapsing-remitting, secondary progressive and progressive-relapsing multiple sclerosis.

Unique molecular identifiers tagged the TCR beta cDNA libraries. MiXCR, applied by TCRdb to the PCR reads, yields one record per CDR3 protein. This sample has under 200,000 distinct CDR3 sequences; 35% to 40% occur once, and the top ten carry 25% to 30%. Germline V gene data show CDR1 as SQVTM and CDR2 as ANQGSEA. Germline trimming cut 7 bases from V and 4 bases from J; bases unmatched to any gene: 9. This CDR3 spans 14 amino acids. This clonotype was seen a few times. The V call is TRBV29-1, the J call TRBJ1-1; TRBD1 agrees at 10 bases. The sample was blood, taken after autologous hematopoietic stem cell transplantation. The clonotype was recovered from a girl under 18 with multiple sclerosis. This chain's CDR3 is CSAGTGDSGTEAFF. Here the CDR3 DNA reads TGCAGCGCTGGGACAGGGGATTCTGGCACTGAAGCTTTCTTT.